This T cell receptor beta chain was profiled in a study of T cell changes during pregnancy in multiple sclerosis. V shed 7 bases and J 1 base; nucleotides not matched to a gene: 10. Germline V CDR1 and CDR2: MNHNS, SASEGT. The CDR3 is 15 residues long. Some clones are missing from TCRdb's copy, which holds only in-frame ones; the method was immunoSEQ multiplex PCR. Of under 35,000 clones detected, around 87% appear once; the ten largest clones hold around 0.62%. The receptor was isolated from a female donor in good health, enrolled as a control in a pregnancy study. The sequencing here drew on CD4+ T cells from peripheral blood mononuclear cells, taken in the third trimester of pregnancy. V is TRBV6-1 and J is TRBJ2-7, with 7 bases matching TRBD2. The CDR3: CASNRGASGSYEQYF. The CDR3 coding sequence is TGTGCCAGCAACCGAGGGGCTAGCGGTTCCTACGAGCAGTACTTC.